A single sample is the source of the 9 T cell receptor beta chains below, sequenced in a study of T cells after yellow fever vaccination. TCRdb reanalysed the 5' RACE reads using MiXCR and keeps one entry per CDR3 protein. Among tens of thousands of distinct CDR3 sequences listed, around 5% were seen once. The sample in question was PBMCs, either bulk or a sorted T-cell subset (CD4+, CD8+, memory, or dextramer-sorted; not recorded which), obtained roughly seven weeks after the first yellow fever vaccination. The source of these receptors is a man aged 18 to 35 who received the YFV17D yellow fever vaccine.

This clonotype was seen ten or more times. The chain carries TRBV23-1 and TRBJ2-7; TRBD1 might be the D (6 bases). TRBV23-1 is identified as an open reading frame with a role that is uncertain. The germline V and J ends were trimmed by 4 bases and 4 bases, with 14 bases remaining between them. The CDR3 has 14 amino acids. The CDR3, as DNA: TGCGCCAGCAGTCCTCAGGGGCCAGGGTACGAGCAGTACTTC. Amino acids: CASSPQGPGYEQYF.

This clonotype has ten or more counts. CDR3 sequence: CASSLGRTGTTGELFF. The CDR3 DNA reads as TGCGCCAGCAGCTTGGGGAGGACAGGGACCACCGGGGAGCTGTTTTTT. The chain links TRBV5-1 to TRBJ2-2; 8 bases match TRBD1. The CDR3 sequence is 16 residues long. Germline CDR1 is SGHRS and CDR2 is YFSETQ. Unmatched junction bases numbered 5, after V lost 0 bases and J lost 4 bases.

In regard to this clonotype: A much larger clone differs by one base, so this may be a read error. This chain connects TRBV19 to TRBJ2-3, with D possibly matching TRBD2 (6 bases). Germline values: CDR1 LNHDA, CDR2 SQIVND (reference sequence). This CDR3 has 13 residues. The V and J ends lost 6 bases and 10 bases respectively, with 17 bases between them. The CDR3 loop is CASSNGRAGSQYF. The CDR3 DNA is TGTGCCAGTAGCAACGGAAGAGCGGGTTCGCAGTATTTT. Supplemented by reference TRBV19 and TRBJ2-3, the full variable domain reads DGGITQSPKYLFRKEGQNVTLSCEQNLNHDAMYWYRQDPGQGLRLIYYSQIVNDFQKGDIAEGYSVSREKKESFPLTVTSAQKNPTAFYLCASSNGRAGSQYFGPGTRLTVL.

The table lists this clonotype with many counts. The V call is TRBV3-1, the J call TRBJ2-1; 12 bases match TRBD2. Germline lookup yields CDR1 LGHDT and CDR2 YNNKEL (reference sequence). Unmatched junction bases numbered 0, after V lost 5 bases and J lost 4 bases. This CDR3 region has 14 residues. The CDR3 region is CASSGLAGYNEQFF. The CDR3 nucleotides are TGTGCCAGCAGCGGACTAGCGGGGTACAATGAGCAGTTCTTC.

This clonotype was detected many times. This chain uses TRBV23-1 with TRBJ2-1; D could derive from TRBD1 or TRBD2 (5 bases each). TRBV23-1 counts as an open reading frame of uncertain function. The CDR3 spans 15 residues. V dropped 2 bases and J dropped 3 bases, with 11 bases sitting between them. CDR3 region: CASSQEGFLYNEQFF. The CDR3 region has the DNA TGCGCCAGCAGTCAAGAGGGGTTCCTCTACAATGAGCAGTTCTTC.

This clonotype rates as medium-sized. The chain is built from TRBV12-3 or TRBV12-4 and TRBJ2-2; TRBD1 agrees at 8 bases. CDR3 length: 16 residues. V was pared by 5 bases and J by 1 base, with 6 bases of the junction left unmatched. CDR3 DNA sequence: TGTGCCAGCAGTCCATGGGGACAGGTGAACACCGGGGAGCTGTTTTTT. As protein: CASSPWGQVNTGELFF.

Many counts were recorded for this clonotype. The chain has TRBV9 and TRBJ2-3, with D hard to call. CDR3 length: 14 amino acids. Trimming cost V 0 bases and J 6 bases, with 11 bases left between them. CDR1 SGDLS and CDR2 YYNGEE come from the germline V gene. The CDR3 protein is CASSVATAWDTQYF. The DNA of the CDR3 is TGTGCCAGCAGCGTAGCCACAGCTTGGGATACGCAGTATTTT.

In this sample, this clonotype turned up many times. The rearrangement uses TRBV5-6 and TRBJ2-4; D not resolved. Trimming cost V 4 bases and J 4 bases, with 12 bases left between them. Germline CDR1 is SGHDT and CDR2 is YYEEEE. The CDR3 covers 14 residues. The CDR3, as DNA: TGTGCCAGCAGCCAGGACGGTTCAAAAAACATTCAGTACTTC. As protein: CASSQDGSKNIQYF.

This clonotype was detected ten times or more. CDR3 nucleotide sequence: TGCGCCAGCAGCTTGTCGGCTAGCGGGACCGATACGCAGTATTTT. This sequence encodes CASSLSASGTDTQYF. V usage is TRBV5-1 and J usage is TRBJ2-3; 9 nucleotides agree with TRBD2. Germline V gene sequence: CDR1 SGHRS, CDR2 YFSETQ. CDR3 length: 15 residues. V lost 1 base, J lost 6 bases, and 6 bases stayed unmatched.